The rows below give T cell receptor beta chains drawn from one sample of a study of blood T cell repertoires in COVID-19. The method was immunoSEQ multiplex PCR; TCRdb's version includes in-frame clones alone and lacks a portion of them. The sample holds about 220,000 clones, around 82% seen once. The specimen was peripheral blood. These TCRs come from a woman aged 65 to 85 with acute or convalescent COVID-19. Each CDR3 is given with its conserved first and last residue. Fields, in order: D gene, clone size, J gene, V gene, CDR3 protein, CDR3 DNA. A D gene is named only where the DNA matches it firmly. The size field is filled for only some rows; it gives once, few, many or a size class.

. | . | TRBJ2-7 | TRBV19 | CASSESSSGYEQYF | TGTGCCAGTAGTGAATCTAGCAGTGGCTACGAGCAGTACTTC
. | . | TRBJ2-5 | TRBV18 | CASSPRTAIQETQYF | TGTGCCAGCTCACCAAGGACAGCGATACAAGAGACCCAGTACTTC
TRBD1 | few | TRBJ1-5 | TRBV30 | CAWGTGGGQPQHF | TGTGCCTGGGGGACAGGAGGGGGTCAGCCCCAGCATTTT
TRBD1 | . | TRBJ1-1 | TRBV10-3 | CAITGQENTEAFF | TGTGCCATCACCGGACAGGAGAACACTGAAGCTTTCTTT
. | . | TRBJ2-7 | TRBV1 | CTSSQAASGGAAEVREQYF | TGCACCAGCAGCCAAGCGGCTAGCGGGGGGGCCGCGGAGGTTCGCGAGCAGTACTTC
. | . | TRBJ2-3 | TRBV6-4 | CASSDSPGTVDTQYF | TGTGCCAGCAGTGACTCCCCCGGGACTGTCGATACGCAGTATTTT
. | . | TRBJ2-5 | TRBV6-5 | CASNLLVQETQYF | TGTGCCAGCAACTTACTAGTTCAAGAGACCCAGTACTTC
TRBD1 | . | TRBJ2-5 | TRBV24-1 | CATSDPTPGGRETQYF | TGTGCCACCAGTGATCCTACTCCAGGGGGCCGAGAGACCCAGTACTTC
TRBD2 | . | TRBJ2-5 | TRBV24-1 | CATSDYSGGAGRETQYF | TGTGCCACCAGTGATTACAGCGGGGGGGCGGGTAGAGAGACCCAGTACTTC
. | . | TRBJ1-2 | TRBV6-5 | CASSSRADYGYTF | TGTGCCAGCAGCTCGAGGGCTGACTATGGCTACACCTTC
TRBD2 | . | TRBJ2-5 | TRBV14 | CASSLRRGGTETQYF | TGTGCCAGCAGCCTTCGACGGGGGGGTACGGAGACCCAGTACTTC
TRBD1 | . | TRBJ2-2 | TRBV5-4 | CAWRTGRTGELFF | TGTGCCTGGAGGACAGGGCGTACCGGGGAGCTGTTTTTT
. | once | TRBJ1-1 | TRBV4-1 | CASSQIDNRGNTEAFF | TGCGCCAGCAGCCAGATTGACAATCGGGGGAACACTGAAGCTTTCTTT
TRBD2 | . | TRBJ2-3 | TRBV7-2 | CASSLSGGDTQYF | TGTGCCAGCAGCTTAAGCGGGGGGGATACGCAGTATTTT
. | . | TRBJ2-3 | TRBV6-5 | CASSYGRVRADTQYF | TGTGCCAGCAGTTACGGAAGGGTCAGGGCAGATACGCAGTATTTT
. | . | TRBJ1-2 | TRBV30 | CAWSAGAFYGYTF | TGTGCCTGGAGTGCAGGGGCCTTCTATGGCTACACCTTC
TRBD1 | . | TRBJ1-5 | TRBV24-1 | CATSDSDRVANQPQHF | TGTGCCACCAGTGATTCCGACAGGGTCGCTAATCAGCCCCAGCATTTT
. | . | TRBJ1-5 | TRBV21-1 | CASSKGGHTGNQPQHF | TGTGCCAGCAGCAAAGGAGGCCATACGGGCAATCAGCCCCAGCATTTT
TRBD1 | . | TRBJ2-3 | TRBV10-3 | CAINAGTGAGTDTQYF | TGTGCCATTAACGCCGGGACAGGGGCAGGCACAGATACGCAGTATTTT
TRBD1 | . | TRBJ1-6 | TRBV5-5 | CASSSQGGLFVGNSPLHF | TGTGCCAGCAGCTCCCAAGGGGGCCTTTTTGTCGGTAATTCACCCCTCCACTTT
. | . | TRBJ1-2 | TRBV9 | CASSVVEASYGYTF | TGTGCCAGCAGCGTAGTCGAGGCTTCGTATGGCTACACCTTC
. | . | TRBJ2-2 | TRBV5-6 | CASTQTKGETGELFF | TGTGCCAGCACCCAGACGAAGGGGGAAACCGGGGAGCTGTTTTTT
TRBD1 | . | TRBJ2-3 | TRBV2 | CASSGGQGIVTDTQYF | TGTGCCAGCAGCGGGGGACAGGGGATCGTCACAGATACGCAGTATTTT
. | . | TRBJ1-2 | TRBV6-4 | CASSPGRGSNYGYTF | TGTGCCAGCAGTCCAGGGAGGGGTTCTAACTATGGCTACACCTTC
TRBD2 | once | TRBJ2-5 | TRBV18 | CASSPNGRSSGGWTQYF | TGTGCCAGCTCACCGAACGGCAGGAGTAGCGGGGGATGGACCCAGTACTTC
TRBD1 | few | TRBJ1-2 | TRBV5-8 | CASSLEGQGFKLGGYTF | TGTGCCAGCAGCTTGGAAGGACAGGGTTTTAAGTTGGGTGGCTACACCTTC
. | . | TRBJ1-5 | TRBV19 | CASSTTGSAQPQHF | TGTGCCAGTAGTACGACAGGTTCGGCTCAGCCCCAGCATTTT
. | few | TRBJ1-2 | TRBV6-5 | CASSYKANYGYTF | TGTGCCAGCAGCTATAAAGCTAACTATGGCTACACCTTC
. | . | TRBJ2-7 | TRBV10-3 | CAISESRTATYEQYF | TGTGCCATCAGTGAGTCGAGGACAGCTACCTACGAGCAGTACTTC
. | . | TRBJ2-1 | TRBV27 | CASSLEGLANNEQFF | TGTGCCAGCAGTTTAGAGGGTTTGGCTAACAATGAGCAGTTCTTC
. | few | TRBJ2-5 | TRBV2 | CASKKPQLQETQYF | TGTGCCAGCAAAAAGCCGCAACTCCAAGAGACCCAGTACTTC